What follows are 26 T cell receptor beta chains derived from one specimen sequenced in a study of blood T cell repertoires in COVID-19. TCRdb's copy holds only in-frame clones and misses some; the assay was immunoSEQ multiplex PCR. The sample lists about 130,000 clones, about 76% seen once, with 20% in the top ten. The source material was peripheral blood. Receptor source: an elderly man with acute or convalescent COVID-19.

The chain recombines TRBV2 with TRBJ1-4; D ambiguous. CDR1 and CDR2 (germline): SNHLY, FYNNEI. The CDR3 has 13 amino acids. V was trimmed by 7 bases and J by 10 bases, leaving 16 bases between them. CDR3 nucleotide sequence: TGTGCCAGCACCCCGGGCGGGGAAGGAAAACTGTTTTTT. As protein: CASTPGGEGKLFF.

The chain joins TRBV7-2 to TRBJ2-3; D gene unclear. The CDR3 spans 13 residues. Germline V CDR1 and CDR2: SGHTA, FQGNSA. V lost 1 base and J lost 6, with 8 bases in between. This chain's CDR3 is CASSLGGADTQYF. The CDR3 DNA reads TGTGCCAGCAGCTTAGGCGGTGCGGATACGCAGTATTTT.

In its sample, this clone was seen once. The V and J genes are TRBV27 and TRBJ1-3; D may be TRBD1 (6 bases). Germline V lookup: CDR1 MNHEY, CDR2 SMNVEV (reference sequence). Trimming left V 5 bases short and J 1 base short, with 12 bases between. The length of the CDR3 is 15 residues. CDR3 bases: TGTGCCAGCAGTACTACAGGGTCGTCTGGAAACACCATATATTTT. It encodes CASSTTGSSGNTIYF.

V and J are TRBV6-5 and TRBJ1-6; D uncertain. This CDR3 has 13 amino acids. With 4 bases removed from V and 9 bases from J, the gap between germline ends came to 10 bases. Germline V lookup: CDR1 MNHEY, CDR2 SVGAGI. As DNA, the CDR3 is TGTGCCAGCAGTTCGAACCGGGGTTCACCCCTCCACTTT. It encodes CASSSNRGSPLHF.

The chain employs TRBV5-5 and TRBJ2-5; weak D call: TRBD1 (6 bases). V lost 2 bases and J lost 2, with 10 bases in between. Germline CDR1 is SGHKS and CDR2 is YYEKEE (reference sequence). The CDR3 covers 14 residues. CDR3 DNA sequence: TGTGCCAGCAGCTTCACAGGGTTTCAAGAGACCCAGTACTTC. It encodes CASSFTGFQETQYF.

The chain combines TRBV6-4 with TRBJ1-3; 9 positions match TRBD1. Germline V CDR1 and CDR2: MRHNA, SNTAGT. The junction had 4 bases not matched to a gene; V was cut back by 5 bases and J by 2 bases. CDR3 length: 15 residues. The CDR3 nucleotides read TGTGCCAGCAGTCCGGGACAGGGAGCTGGAAACACCATATATTTT. This translates into CASSPGQGAGNTIYF.

The genes are TRBV7-2 and TRBJ1-2; D might be TRBD1 (6 bases). Between the trimmed V and J ends, which lost 5 bases and 1 base, there was a span of 11 bases. The germline gives CDR1 SGHTA, CDR2 FQGNSA. CDR3 size: 14 residues. The CDR3 loop is CASSQTGRNYGYTF. The CDR3 nucleotides read TGTGCCAGCAGCCAAACAGGGCGTAACTATGGCTACACCTTC.

Concerning this clone itself: Within the sample, other DNA sequences also encode this same CDR3. CDR3 nucleotide sequence: TGTGCCAGCAGTTACTCGACAGGAATAACAGATACGCAGTATTTT. This translates into CASSYSTGITDTQYF. This chain links TRBV6-5 with TRBJ2-3; D perhaps matches TRBD1 (6 bases). The ends were cut back, 0 bases at V and 3 bases at J, with 10 bases in the middle. This CDR3 spans 15 amino acids. Germline loops: CDR1 MNHEY, CDR2 SVGAGI.

This chain joins TRBV6-6 and TRBJ1-2; 7 bases are a match to TRBD1. The germline gives CDR1 MNHNY, CDR2 SVGAGI (reference sequence). The CDR3 totals 15 residues. The J segment lost 8 bases and the V segment lost 3 bases, leaving 12 bases of the junction unmatched. CDR3 in DNA: TGTGCCAGCAGTTATGGCCAGGGGGTGAGAGGAGGCTACACCTTC. This encodes CASSYGQGVRGGYTF.

The chain is built from TRBV10-3 and TRBJ2-2; D may be TRBD2 (7 bases). Germline assignment: CDR1 ENHRY and CDR2 SYGVKD. The V gene lost 3 bases and the J gene lost 7 bases, with 18 bases spanning the gap. CDR3 length: 16 amino acids. CDR3 sequence: CAISDGGLRIDGELFF. The CDR3 DNA sequence: TGTGCCATCAGTGACGGGGGGCTTAGAATTGACGGGGAGCTGTTTTTT.

The chain employs TRBV28 and TRBJ2-5; 12 bases fit TRBD2. The trim removed 6 bases at V and 6 bases at J, leaving 8 bases unmatched. This CDR3 has 15 residues. Germline lookup yields CDR1 MDHEN and CDR2 SYDVKM. In DNA form, the CDR3 reads TGTGCCAGCAGCCCTAGCGGGGGGGCCGACAAGACCCAGTACTTC. Its protein is CASSPSGGADKTQYF.

The rearrangement uses TRBV11-2 and TRBJ2-3, with D possibly TRBD2 on 6 matching bases. V was trimmed by 2 bases and J by 2 bases, leaving 11 bases between them. This CDR3 is 15 amino acids long. The germline gives CDR1 SGHAT, CDR2 FQNNGV. As DNA, the CDR3 is TGTGCCAGCAGCTTACTTGGACTAATCACAGATACGCAGTATTTT. It yields the protein CASSLLGLITDTQYF. Complete variable domain (other parts from reference TRBV11-2 and TRBJ2-3): EAGVAQSPRYKIIEKRQSVAFWCNPISGHATLYWYQQILGQGPKLLIQFQNNGVVDDSQLPKDRFSAERLKGVDSTLKIQPAKLEDSAVYLCASSLLGLITDTQYFGPGTRLTVL.

The V and J genes are TRBV5-8 and TRBJ1-5, with D unclear. This CDR3 is built from 15 residues. Germline CDR1 is SGHTS and CDR2 is YDEGEE. V was clipped by 4 bases and J by 0 bases, with 11 bases between them. CDR3 sequence reads: CASSLRAYSNQPQHF. The DNA of the CDR3 is TGTGCCAGCAGCCTACGAGCATATAGCAATCAGCCCCAGCATTTT.

The chain couples TRBV10-3 to TRBJ2-7, with D tentatively TRBD2 (7 bases). Deletions cut 5 bases from V and 6 bases from J, with 20 bases between. The length of the CDR3 is 15 residues. Germline CDR1 and CDR2: ENHRY and SYGVKD. Here the CDR3 reads CAISRRGGAVSEQYF. Written as DNA, the CDR3 is TGTGCCATCAGTCGGAGGGGGGGCGCCGTCAGCGAGCAGTACTTC.

The genes are TRBV9 and TRBJ2-5, with TRBD2 as a possible D gene (7 bases). This CDR3 is 15 amino acids long. CDR1 is SGDLS, CDR2 YYNGEE, per germline. The V and J ends lost 0 bases and 3 bases respectively, with 12 bases between them. The CDR3 loop reads CASSVAGGTKETQYF. CDR3 bases: TGTGCCAGCAGCGTAGCGGGGGGCACCAAAGAGACCCAGTACTTC.

CDR3 residues: CASRGGASYEQYF. Here the CDR3 DNA reads TGTGCCAGCAGGGGGGGGGCGTCCTACGAGCAGTACTTC. The chain couples TRBV6-5 to TRBJ2-7; tentatively, D is TRBD2 (7 bases). The CDR3 is 13 amino acids. The germline V gene has CDR1 MNHEY and CDR2 SVGAGI. With 6 bases removed from V and 1 base from J, the gap between germline ends came to 10 bases.

The V call is TRBV10-3, the J call TRBJ1-5; 7 nucleotides match TRBD1. V lost 8 bases, J lost 3 bases, and 7 bases stayed unmatched. This CDR3 is 14 amino acids long. CDR1 is ENHRY and CDR2 is SYGVKD in the germline V gene. CDR3 in amino acids: CAISRGGSNQPQHF. In DNA, the CDR3 is TGTGCCATCTCCAGAGGGGGCTCCAATCAGCCCCAGCATTTT.

The rearrangement uses TRBV5-1 and TRBJ2-7; D call uncertain. V dropped 4 bases and J dropped 0 bases, with 5 bases sitting between them. CDR3 length: 12 residues. Per the germline V gene, CDR1 is SGHRS and CDR2 is YFSETQ. This CDR3 is CASSGSSYEQYF. In DNA form, the CDR3 reads TGCGCCAGCAGCGGTAGCTCCTACGAGCAGTACTTC.

The V call is TRBV18, the J call TRBJ2-6, with D tentatively TRBD2 (5 bases). The CDR3 has 17 amino acids. Deletions cut 10 bases from V and 2 bases from J, with 21 bases between. The germline V gene has CDR1 KGHSH and CDR2 LQKENI. The CDR3 loop reads CATARGIGRAGANVLTF. The CDR3 coding sequence is TGTGCCACCGCAAGAGGGATCGGACGGGCTGGGGCCAACGTCCTGACTTTC.

The chain couples TRBV5-1 to TRBJ2-2; no clear D. The V end lost 0 bases, the J end lost 4 bases, and 10 bases lay between the germline ends. The length of the CDR3 is 15 residues. CDR1 SGHRS and CDR2 YFSETQ come from the germline V gene. The CDR3 DNA sequence: TGCGCCAGCAGCTTGGTGCGATCGGGCACCGGGGAGCTGTTTTTT. Translating it yields CASSLVRSGTGELFF.

This rearrangement joins TRBV7-8 to TRBJ2-2; maybe TRBD1 (5 bases). Germline V gives CDR1 SGHVS, CDR2 FQNEAQ. Trimming removed 1 base from V and 11 bases from J, with 11 bases in between. This CDR3 has 13 residues. The chain's CDR3 is CASSLDRRGELFF. DNA of the CDR3: TGTGCCAGCAGCTTAGACAGGCGAGGCGAGCTGTTTTTT.

The chain joins TRBV19 to TRBJ1-6, with 9 bases that match TRBD1. Germline loops: CDR1 LNHDA, CDR2 SQIVND (reference sequence). J was trimmed by 0 bases and V by 8 bases; bases with no gene match: 11. The CDR3 is 18 residues long. The CDR3 region is CASRPRTGASSYNSPLHF. CDR3 sequence (DNA): TGTGCCAGTCGGCCGCGGACAGGGGCCAGCTCCTATAATTCACCCCTCCACTTT.

The chain combines TRBV28 with TRBJ2-3; 12 bases line up with TRBD2. The J segment lost 6 bases and the V segment lost 5 bases, leaving 6 bases of the junction unmatched. CDR3 length equals 15 residues. CDR1 and CDR2 (germline): MDHEN, SYDVKM. The CDR3 sequence: CASSPASGGADTQYF. The CDR3 bases are TGTGCCAGCAGTCCCGCTAGCGGGGGGGCGGATACGCAGTATTTT.

The rearrangement joins TRBV24-1 to TRBJ2-2, with D unresolved. V was cut by 5 bases and J by 0 bases, with 9 bases left in between. Germline values: CDR1 KGHDR, CDR2 SFDVKD. The CDR3 covers 15 residues. The CDR3 nucleotides are TGTGCCACCAGTGTGCGGTCCGCGAACACCGGGGAGCTGTTTTTT. Residues: CATSVRSANTGELFF.

V gene TRBV3-1 (or the pseudogene TRBV3-2) combines with J gene TRBJ2-1, with D uncertain. Per germline, CDR1 LGHDT and CDR2 YNNKEL (reference sequence). This CDR3 region has 12 residues. V lost 2 bases, J lost 9 bases, and 8 bases lay in between. Written as DNA, the CDR3 is TGTGCCAGCAGCCAAATCCCCTTTGAGCAGTTCTTC. Translation gives CASSQIPFEQFF.

The chain employs TRBV24-1 and TRBJ2-1; tentative D call: TRBD2 (6 bases). The CDR3 spans 14 residues. V shed 8 bases and J shed 0 bases, with 10 bases lying between them. Germline CDR1 KGHDR, CDR2 SFDVKD. The CDR3 region is CATMPGDSYNEQFF. As DNA, the CDR3 is TGTGCCACCATGCCGGGGGACTCCTACAATGAGCAGTTCTTC.